This entry concerns a single TCR beta chain. Its antigen remains unidentified. The data derive from a study of T cell responses to AZD1222 COVID-19 vaccine. Study-level results: No day 14 peak samples; only post-peak repertoires were characterized. Elevations in Spike-specific TCR breadth and depth followed administration of two AZD1222 doses. Spike as a whole was targeted by vaccine-associated CD4 TCRs, dominant at 160-218 and 743-854. Nearly half of spike-specific TCRs reportedly target variant regions that are unmutated in the B.1.351 and B.1.1.7 variants.

TCRdb's copy holds only in-frame clones and misses some; the assay was immunoSEQ multiplex PCR. This sample has under 130,000 clones; over 70% occur once, and the top ten carry 20% to 25%. CDR1 and CDR2 (germline): LGHDT, YNNKEL (reference sequence). V gave up 5 bases and J gave up 2 bases, with 15 bases separating them. The CDR3 covers 15 residues. The gene calls are TRBV3-1 (or the pseudogene TRBV3-2) and TRBJ2-5; D remains unclear. This sample comprised peripheral blood, obtained on day 0 of AZD1222 vaccination. This clonotype was sampled from an adult in good health. The DNA for the CDR3 is TGTGCCAGCAGCTTAGGAGTCGATCGGCAAGAGACCCAGTACTTC. Protein product: CASSLGVDRQETQYF.